These 4 T cell receptor beta chains were sequenced from one sample in a study of OX40 agonist ivuxolimab in advanced cancers. Produced via immunoSEQ multiplex PCR; TCRdb's table is partial and in-frame only. The table has tens of thousands of clones, about nine tenths seen once. The sequencing here drew on CD4+ or CD8+ T cells sorted from blood, taken in a trial of the OX40 agonist ivuxolimab. The source is an adult with an advanced solid tumor such as melanoma, head and neck, liver or kidney cancer.

The genes are TRBV6-6 and TRBJ2-1; D is undetermined. The CDR3 length is 13 residues. The germline CDR1 and CDR2 sequences are MNHNY and SVGAGI (reference sequence). V was trimmed by 6 bases and J by 9 bases, leaving 15 bases between them. CDR3 in DNA: TGTGCCAGCAGCCACACTGAACGGCTTGAGCAGTTCTTC. It translates to CASSHTERLEQFF.

The rearrangement links TRBV28 to TRBJ2-1; possibly TRBD1 or TRBD2 for D (5 bases each). V was trimmed by 7 bases and J by 5 bases, leaving 18 bases between them. Germline V lookup: CDR1 MDHEN, CDR2 SYDVKM. This CDR3 has 15 amino acids. CDR3 in DNA: TGTGCCAGCACCAGCCCGGGGATAGGGGACAATGAGCAGTTCTTC. It encodes CASTSPGIGDNEQFF.

In nucleotides, the CDR3 is TGTGCCAGCAGCCCTTGGCCGAGCTCCTATAATTCACCCCTCCACTTT. This gives the protein CASSPWPSSYNSPLHF. The chain joins TRBV28 to TRBJ1-6; D not certain. CDR1 and CDR2 from the germline V gene are MDHEN and SYDVKM. Trimming took 6 bases from V and 0 from J, leaving 12 bases between them. The CDR3 covers 16 residues.

The chain is built from TRBV5-6 and TRBJ2-7; D remains unclear. The germline CDR1 and CDR2 sequences are SGHDT and YYEEEE. The CDR3 runs to 12 residues. V lost 0 bases, J lost 6 bases, and 7 bases lay in between. DNA for the CDR3: TGTGCCAGCAGCTTGGCCGGGCGCGAGCAGTACTTC. Its translation is CASSLAGREQYF.